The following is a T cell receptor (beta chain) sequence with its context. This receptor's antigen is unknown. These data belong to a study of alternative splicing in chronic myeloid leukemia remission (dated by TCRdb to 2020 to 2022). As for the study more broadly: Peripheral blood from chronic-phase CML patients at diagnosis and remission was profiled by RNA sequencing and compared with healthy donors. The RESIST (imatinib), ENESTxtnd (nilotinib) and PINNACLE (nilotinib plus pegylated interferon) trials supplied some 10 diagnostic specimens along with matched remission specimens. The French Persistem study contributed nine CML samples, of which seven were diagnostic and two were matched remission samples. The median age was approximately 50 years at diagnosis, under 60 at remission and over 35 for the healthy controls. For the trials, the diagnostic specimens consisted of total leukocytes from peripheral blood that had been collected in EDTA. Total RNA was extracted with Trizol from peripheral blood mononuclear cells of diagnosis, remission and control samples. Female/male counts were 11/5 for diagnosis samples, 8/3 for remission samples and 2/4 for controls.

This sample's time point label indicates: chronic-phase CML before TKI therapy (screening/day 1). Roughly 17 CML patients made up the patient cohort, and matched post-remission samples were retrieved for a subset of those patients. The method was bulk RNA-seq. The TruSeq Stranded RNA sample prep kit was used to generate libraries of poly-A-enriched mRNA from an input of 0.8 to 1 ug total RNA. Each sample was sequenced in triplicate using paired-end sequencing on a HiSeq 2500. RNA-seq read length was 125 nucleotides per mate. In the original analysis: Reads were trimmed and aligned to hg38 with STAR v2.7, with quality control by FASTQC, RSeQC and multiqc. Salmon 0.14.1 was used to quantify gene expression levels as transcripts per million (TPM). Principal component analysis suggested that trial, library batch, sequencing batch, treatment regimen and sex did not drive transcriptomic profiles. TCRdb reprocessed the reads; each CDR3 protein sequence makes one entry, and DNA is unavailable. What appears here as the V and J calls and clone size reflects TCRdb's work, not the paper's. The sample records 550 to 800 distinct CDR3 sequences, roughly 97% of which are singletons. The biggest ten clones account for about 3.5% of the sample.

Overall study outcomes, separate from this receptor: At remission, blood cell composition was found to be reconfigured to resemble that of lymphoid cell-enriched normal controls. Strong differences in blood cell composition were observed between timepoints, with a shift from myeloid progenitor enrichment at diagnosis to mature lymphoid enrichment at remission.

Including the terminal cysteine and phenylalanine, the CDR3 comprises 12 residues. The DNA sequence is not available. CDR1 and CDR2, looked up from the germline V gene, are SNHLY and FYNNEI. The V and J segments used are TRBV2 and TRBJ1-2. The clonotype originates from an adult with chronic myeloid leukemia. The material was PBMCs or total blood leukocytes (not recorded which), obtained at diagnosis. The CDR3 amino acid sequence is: CASSEAGHGYTF.